Reported below is one T cell receptor (beta chain). Its cognate antigen has yet to be identified. Per-base quality was not reported, and no clone a single base away is much larger than it. The TCR beta CDR3 regions were amplified from RNA transcripts. The TCR CDR3 was subjected to a first round of RT-PCR using the HTBI primer set and the Qiagen OneStep RT-PCR kit. Libraries were constructed in a second round of multiplex PCR, after which size selection and purification were performed. Paired-end sequencing of the libraries was performed with 100 bp reads on an Illumina HiSeq2000. The original methods were these. SOAPnuke was used to process the raw data, throwing out any read that contained adapters or uncalled bases, had a mean Phred below 15, or lacked an exact constant-primer or identifier match. COPE v1.2.5 was used to merge the high-quality paired reads, and each unique nucleotide sequence was defined as a clonotype. Clonotypes were aligned to IMGT TRBV, TRBD and TRBJ reference segments using MiTCR v1.1. Analysis was restricted to V-J combinations with a frequency above 0.0001, which covered 99% to 99.2% of repertoires. A TCS score was defined as the ratio between F50 (clonal expansion) and ExV (chaos), using BLOSUM62-based TCRdist between CDR3 peptides within each V-J. Welch's t-statistics and random forest reduced around 550 V-J features to 13, which were used in a naive Bayes classifier (R e1071). The similarity between thyroid and blood repertoires was quantified using the Morisita-Horn index. TCRdb reworked the public reads: Q25 trimming with fastp, MiXCR clone assembly, productive beta chains retained. Rows are combined by CDR3 protein, so each entry shows the most common genes and DNA. For this entry, the V and J calls and clone size follow TCRdb and not the study's own pipeline. The sample has hundreds of thousands of distinct CDR3 sequences on record, nearly 45% of them singletons. The leading ten clones occupy about 7% of the sample.

This specimen comes from a study of T cells in Graves' hyperthyroidism and ophthalmopathy (dated by TCRdb to the late 2010s). In the study overall: To identify TCR V-J signatures that set the groups apart, the researchers used a discovery cohort of more than 95 patients, made up of 40 to 45 with Graves' ophthalmopathy and some 58 with stable Graves' hyperthyroidism. Prospective prediction of ophthalmopathy was tested in an independent validation cohort consisting of 18 to 20 hyperthyroidism patients and around 16 patients who later progressed to ophthalmopathy. For training and testing, the 100 patients in the discovery cohort were randomly divided in a 7:3 ratio. In about 6 Graves' hyperthyroidism patients, the study also compared T-cell repertoires from thyroid tissue with T-cell repertoires from blood. After sampling, hyperthyroidism patients received methimazole starting at 30 mg daily, and ophthalmopathy patients received high-dose intravenous methylprednisolone. According to the paper, TCR Vbeta CDR3 sequencing was carried out on 135 peripheral blood samples, which came from approximately 41 ophthalmopathy, fewer than 80 hyperthyroidism and some 17 progressor patients.

Broad study findings and their caveats: Most expanded thyroid clonotypes (frequency above 0.001) were also detected in blood, a finding suggesting that blood repertoires may reflect thyroid immune responses. In validation, the model predicted progression to ophthalmopathy with 55% to 71% sensitivity and 72% to 85% specificity, a median of about 6.7 months before onset. Sample size was not statistically predetermined, and blinding of investigators to group allocation was not performed. In cross-validation, a model built on a 13 V-J signature told ophthalmopathy apart from stable hyperthyroidism with approximately 90% sensitivity and approximately 81% specificity, and in testing the same model reached 80%/75%.

Exclusion was applied to patients with uncontrolled infections, other autoimmune diseases, pregnancy or lactation. Clinical symptoms, serum thyroxine and TRAb, thyroid ultrasound, and orbital computed tomography formed the basis for the diagnoses. Trizol reagent was used to extract total RNA, and RNA quality was then checked on an Agilent 2100 Bioanalyzer. The V end gives up 6 bases and the J end 8 bases, leaving 6 bases in the junction not matched to a gene. The CDR3 spans 12 residues, from the cysteine through the phenylalanine. Only the CDR3 region is kept as DNA, spanning 36 bases read in frame from base 1. CDR1 is given as SNHLY and CDR2 as FYNNEI, both from the germline V gene.

The source material was peripheral blood or thyroid tissue (not recorded which). The TCR comes from an adult man with Graves' disease, either hyperthyroidism or ophthalmopathy (not recorded which). In this chain, TRBV2 is recombined with TRBJ1-2, and 7 bases in between align with TRBD1. The DNA reads as follows: TGTGCCAGCAGCGAGACAGGGCTAGGCTACACCTTC. This is translated as CASSETGLGYTF.